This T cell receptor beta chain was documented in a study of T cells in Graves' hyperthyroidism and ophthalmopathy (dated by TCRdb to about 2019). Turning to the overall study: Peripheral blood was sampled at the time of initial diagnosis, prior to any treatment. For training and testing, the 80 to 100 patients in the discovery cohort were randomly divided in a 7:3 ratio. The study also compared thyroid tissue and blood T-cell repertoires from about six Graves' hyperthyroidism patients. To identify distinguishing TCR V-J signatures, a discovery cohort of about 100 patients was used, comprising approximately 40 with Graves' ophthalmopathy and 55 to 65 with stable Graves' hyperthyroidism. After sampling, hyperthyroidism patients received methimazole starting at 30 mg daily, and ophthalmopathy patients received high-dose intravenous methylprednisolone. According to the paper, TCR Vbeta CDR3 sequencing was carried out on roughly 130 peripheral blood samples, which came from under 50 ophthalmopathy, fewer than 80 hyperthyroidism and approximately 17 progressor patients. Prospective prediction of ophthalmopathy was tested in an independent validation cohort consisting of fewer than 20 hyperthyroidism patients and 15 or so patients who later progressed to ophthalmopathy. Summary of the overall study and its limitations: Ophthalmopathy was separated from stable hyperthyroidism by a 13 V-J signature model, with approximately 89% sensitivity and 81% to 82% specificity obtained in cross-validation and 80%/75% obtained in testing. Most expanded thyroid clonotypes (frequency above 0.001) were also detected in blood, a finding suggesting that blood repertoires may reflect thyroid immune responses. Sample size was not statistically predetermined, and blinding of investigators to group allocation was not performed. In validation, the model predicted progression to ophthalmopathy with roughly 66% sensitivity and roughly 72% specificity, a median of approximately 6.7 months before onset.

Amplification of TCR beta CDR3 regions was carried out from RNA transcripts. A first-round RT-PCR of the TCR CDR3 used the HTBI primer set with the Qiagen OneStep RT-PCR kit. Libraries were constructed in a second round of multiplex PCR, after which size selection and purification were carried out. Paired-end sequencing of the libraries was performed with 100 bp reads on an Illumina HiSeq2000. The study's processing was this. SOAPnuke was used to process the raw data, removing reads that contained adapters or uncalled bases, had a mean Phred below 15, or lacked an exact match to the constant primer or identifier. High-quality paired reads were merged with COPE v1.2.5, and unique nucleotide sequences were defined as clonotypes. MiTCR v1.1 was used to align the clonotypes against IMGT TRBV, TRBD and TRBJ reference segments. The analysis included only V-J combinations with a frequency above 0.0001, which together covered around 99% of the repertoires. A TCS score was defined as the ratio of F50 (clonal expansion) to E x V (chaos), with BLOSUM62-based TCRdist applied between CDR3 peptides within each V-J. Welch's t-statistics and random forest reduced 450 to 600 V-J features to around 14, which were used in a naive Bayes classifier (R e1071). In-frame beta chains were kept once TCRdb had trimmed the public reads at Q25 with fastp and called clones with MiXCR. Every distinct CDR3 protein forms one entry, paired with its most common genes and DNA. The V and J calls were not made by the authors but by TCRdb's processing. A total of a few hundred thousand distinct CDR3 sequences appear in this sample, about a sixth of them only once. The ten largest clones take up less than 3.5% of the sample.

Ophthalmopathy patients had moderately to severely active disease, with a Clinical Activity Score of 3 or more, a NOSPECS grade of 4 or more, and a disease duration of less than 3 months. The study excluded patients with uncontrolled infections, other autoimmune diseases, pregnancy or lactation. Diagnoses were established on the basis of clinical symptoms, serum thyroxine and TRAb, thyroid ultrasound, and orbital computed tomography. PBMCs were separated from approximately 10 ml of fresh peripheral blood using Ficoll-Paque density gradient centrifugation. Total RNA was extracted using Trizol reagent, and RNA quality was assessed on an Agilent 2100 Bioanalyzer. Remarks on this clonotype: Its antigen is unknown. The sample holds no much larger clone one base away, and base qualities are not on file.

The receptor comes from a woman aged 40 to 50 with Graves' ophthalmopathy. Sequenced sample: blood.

CDR3 protein: CASSQQGAANTGELFF. The DNA sequence is TGTGCCAGCTCACAACAGGGGGCCGCGAACACCGGGGAGCTGTTTTTT. In this chain, TRBV18 is recombined with TRBJ2-2, and TRBD1 matches 9 of the central bases. The CDR3 holds 16 amino acids from the cysteine to the phenylalanine. Of all the DNA, just the CDR3 is kept, 48 bases in frame from base 1. Via the germline V gene, CDR1 is KGHSH and CDR2 LQKENI. The germline V end is reduced by 4 bases and the J end by 0 bases; junction bases left unmatched: 3. Beyond the CDR3, the reference TRBV18 and TRBJ2-2 genes provide the residues; the full variable domain reads: NAGVMQNPRHLVRRRGQEARLRCSPMKGHSHVYWYRQLPEEGLKFMVYLQKENIIDESGMPKERFSAEFPKEGPSILRIQQVVRGDSAAYFCASSQQGAANTGELFFGEGSRLTVL.